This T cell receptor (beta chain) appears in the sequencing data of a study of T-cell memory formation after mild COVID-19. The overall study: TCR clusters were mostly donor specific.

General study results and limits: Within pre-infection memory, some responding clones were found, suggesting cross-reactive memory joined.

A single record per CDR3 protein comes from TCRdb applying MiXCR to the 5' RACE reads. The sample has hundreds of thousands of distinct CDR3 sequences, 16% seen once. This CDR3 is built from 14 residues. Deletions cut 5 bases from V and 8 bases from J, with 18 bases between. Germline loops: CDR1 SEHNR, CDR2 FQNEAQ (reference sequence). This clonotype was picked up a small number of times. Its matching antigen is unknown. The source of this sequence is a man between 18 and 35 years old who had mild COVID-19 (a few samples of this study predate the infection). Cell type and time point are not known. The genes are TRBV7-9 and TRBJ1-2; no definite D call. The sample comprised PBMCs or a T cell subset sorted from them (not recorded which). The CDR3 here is CASSIHSTEGGYTF. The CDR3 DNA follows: TGTGCCAGCAGCATCCACTCAACAGAGGGAGGCTACACCTTC. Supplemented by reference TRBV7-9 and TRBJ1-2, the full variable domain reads DTGVSQNPRHKITKRGQNVTFRCDPISEHNRLYWYRQTLGQGPEFLTYFQNEAQLEKSRLLSDRFSAERPKGSFSTLEIQRTEQGDSAMYLCASSIHSTEGGYTFGSGTRLTVV.